This T cell receptor beta chain originates from a study of shared clonotypes between healthy human individuals. Study-wide results and caveats: Enrolling few donors narrowed the genetic and exposure-history diversity that was represented.

Profiling relied on immunoSEQ multiplex PCR, and the TCRdb table lists in-frame clones only, not all of them. The sample holds hundreds of thousands of clones; 95% to 97% are singletons and the top ten take about 0.054%. Concerning this clone itself: Its antigen is unidentified.

The split of CD4+ cells yielded CD45RA+ naive and CD45RA-negative memory subsets. V was clipped by 3 bases and J by 13 bases, with 15 bases between them. The CDR3 is made up of 12 amino acids. In germline, CDR1 is LNHDA, CDR2 SQIVND (reference sequence). The V and J genes are TRBV19 and TRBJ1-2, with D uncertain. The sample taken for sequencing was naive CD4+ T cells sorted from blood. Subset denoted: CD45RA+ positively selected. The receptor comes from a woman younger than 45 in good health. CDR3 sequence reads: CASSISASYSTF. The CDR3 DNA reads TGTGCCAGTAGTATCTCGGCCAGCTATAGCACCTTC.